This T cell receptor (beta chain) was retrieved from a study of technical replicates of blood from a few donors. CDR1 and CDR2 from the germline V gene are SGHAT and FQNNGV. Trimming removed 2 bases at V and 8 bases at J, with 6 bases between. The CDR3 length is 12 residues. Here immunoSEQ multiplex PCR was the method, and the copy in TCRdb shows in-frame clones only, minus some. The repertoire has fewer than 95,000 clones, roughly 94% of them found once; the top ten carry around 0.25%. J is TRBJ2-2 and V is TRBV11-2, with D perhaps matching TRBD2 (5 bases). The sequence was obtained from a human donor in good health. Sequencing was done on a sample of T cells isolated from PBMCs. The CDR3 DNA is TGTGCCAGCAGCTTACCGGGAGGGGAGCTGTTTTTT. This translates into CASSLPGGELFF.